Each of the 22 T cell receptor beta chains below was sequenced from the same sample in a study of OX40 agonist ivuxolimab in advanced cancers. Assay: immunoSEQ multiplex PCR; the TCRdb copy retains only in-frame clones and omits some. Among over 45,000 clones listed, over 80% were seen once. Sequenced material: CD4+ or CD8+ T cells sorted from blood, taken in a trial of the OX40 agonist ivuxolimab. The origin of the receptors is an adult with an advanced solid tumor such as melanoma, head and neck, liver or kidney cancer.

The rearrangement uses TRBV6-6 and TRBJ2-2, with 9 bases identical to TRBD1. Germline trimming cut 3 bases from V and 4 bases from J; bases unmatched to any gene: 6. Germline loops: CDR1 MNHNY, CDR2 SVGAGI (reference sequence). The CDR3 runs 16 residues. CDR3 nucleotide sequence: TGTGCCAGCAGTTATACGTGGACAGGGGCCACCGGGGAGCTGTTTTTT. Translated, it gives CASSYTWTGATGELFF.

The chain's CDR3 is CASLTDSSYGYTF. The CDR3 nucleotides are TGTGCCAGCTTAACAGACAGCTCCTATGGCTACACCTTC. The chain has TRBV2 and TRBJ1-2; possibly TRBD1 for D (5 bases). The CDR3 contains 13 residues. Between the trimmed V and J ends, which lost 8 bases and 4 bases, there was a span of 14 bases. CDR1 is SNHLY, CDR2 FYNNEI, per germline.

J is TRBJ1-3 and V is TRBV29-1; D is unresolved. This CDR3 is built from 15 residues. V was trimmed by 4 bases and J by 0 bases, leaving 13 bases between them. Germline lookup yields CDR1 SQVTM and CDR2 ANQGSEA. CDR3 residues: CSVVERAHSGNTIYF. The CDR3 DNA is TGCAGCGTTGTGGAGAGGGCCCACTCTGGAAACACCATATATTTT.

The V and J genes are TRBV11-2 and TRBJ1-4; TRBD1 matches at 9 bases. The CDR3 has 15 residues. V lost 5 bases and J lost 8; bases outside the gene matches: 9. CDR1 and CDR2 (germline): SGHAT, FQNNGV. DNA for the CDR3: TGTGCCAGCAGCCGGACAGGGGTTTTGGACGAAAAACTGTTTTTT. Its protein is CASSRTGVLDEKLFF.

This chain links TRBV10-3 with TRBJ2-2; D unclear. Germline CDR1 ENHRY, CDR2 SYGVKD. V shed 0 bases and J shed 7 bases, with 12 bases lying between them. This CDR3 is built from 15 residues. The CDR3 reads CAISESLVLGGELFF. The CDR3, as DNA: TGTGCCATCAGTGAGTCCCTGGTGTTAGGCGGGGAGCTGTTTTTT.

CDR3 region: CASSWVGSPLHF. CDR3 coding DNA: TGTGCCAGCAGTTGGGTAGGGTCACCCCTCCACTTT. The V and J genes are TRBV28 and TRBJ1-6; D not certain. V was shortened by 4 bases and J by 10 bases, with 8 bases between the two germline ends. From germline, CDR1 is MDHEN and CDR2 SYDVKM. This CDR3 comprises 12 residues.

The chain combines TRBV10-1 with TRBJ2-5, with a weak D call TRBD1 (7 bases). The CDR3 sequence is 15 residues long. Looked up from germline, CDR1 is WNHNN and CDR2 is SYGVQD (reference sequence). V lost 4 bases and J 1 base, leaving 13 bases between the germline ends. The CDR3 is CASSGGDSRQETQYF. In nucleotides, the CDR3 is TGCGCCAGCAGTGGGGGGGACAGTCGCCAAGAGACCCAGTACTTC.

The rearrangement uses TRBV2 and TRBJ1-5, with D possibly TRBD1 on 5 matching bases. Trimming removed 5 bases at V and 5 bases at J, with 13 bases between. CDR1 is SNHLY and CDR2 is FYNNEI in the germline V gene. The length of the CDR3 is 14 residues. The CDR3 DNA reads TGTGCCAGCAGTACCCAGGGTAGAGATCAGCCCCAGCATTTT. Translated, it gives CASSTQGRDQPQHF.

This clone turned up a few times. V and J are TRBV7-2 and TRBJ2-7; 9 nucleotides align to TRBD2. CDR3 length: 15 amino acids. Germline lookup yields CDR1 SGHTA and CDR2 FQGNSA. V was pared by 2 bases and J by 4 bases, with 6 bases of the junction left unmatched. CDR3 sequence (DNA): TGTGCCAGCAGCTTATTAGCGGGAGCTGGATACGAGCAGTACTTC. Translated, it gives CASSLLAGAGYEQYF.

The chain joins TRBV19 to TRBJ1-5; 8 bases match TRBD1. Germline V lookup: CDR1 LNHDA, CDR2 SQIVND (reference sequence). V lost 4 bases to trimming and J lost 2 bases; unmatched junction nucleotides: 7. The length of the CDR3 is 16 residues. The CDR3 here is CASSNDRGYGNQPQHF. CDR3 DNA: TGTGCCAGTAGTAACGACAGGGGATATGGCAATCAGCCCCAGCATTTT.

CDR3 sequence reads: CASSQLPGGLWNEQFF. Here the CDR3 DNA reads TGCGCCAGCAGCCAGTTACCGGGGGGGCTGTGGAATGAGCAGTTCTTC. The chain recombines TRBV4-1 with TRBJ2-1, with 8 bases identical to TRBD2. The CDR3 covers 16 residues. Germline-derived CDR1 and CDR2 are MGHRA and YSYEKL. V lost 3 bases, J lost 7 bases, and 11 bases stayed unmatched.

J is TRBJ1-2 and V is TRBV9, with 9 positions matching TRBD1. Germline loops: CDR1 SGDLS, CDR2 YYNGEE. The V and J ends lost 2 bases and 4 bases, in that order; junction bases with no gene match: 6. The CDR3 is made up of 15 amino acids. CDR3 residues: CASSVSGTGTYGYTF. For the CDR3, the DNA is TGTGCCAGCAGCGTCTCCGGGACAGGGACCTATGGCTACACCTTC.

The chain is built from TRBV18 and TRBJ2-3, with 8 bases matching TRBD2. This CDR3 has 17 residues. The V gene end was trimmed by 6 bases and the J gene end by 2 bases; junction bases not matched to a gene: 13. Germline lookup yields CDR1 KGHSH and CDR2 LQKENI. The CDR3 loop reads CASSTTPSAGDTDTQYF. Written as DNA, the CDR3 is TGTGCCAGCTCTACCACGCCTTCAGCGGGAGACACAGATACGCAGTATTTT.

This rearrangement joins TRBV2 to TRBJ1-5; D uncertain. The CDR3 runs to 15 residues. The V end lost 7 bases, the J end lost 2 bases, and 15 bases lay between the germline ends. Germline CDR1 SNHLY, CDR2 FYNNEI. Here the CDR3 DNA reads TGTGCCAGCACACCCCAAGGGTTTGGCAATCAGCCCCAGCATTTT. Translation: CASTPQGFGNQPQHF.

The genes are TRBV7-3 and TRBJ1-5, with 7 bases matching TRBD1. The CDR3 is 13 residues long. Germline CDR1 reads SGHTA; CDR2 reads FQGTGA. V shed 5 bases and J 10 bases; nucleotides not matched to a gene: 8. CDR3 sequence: CASSANTGAPQHF. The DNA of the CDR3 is TGTGCCAGCAGCGCCAATACAGGGGCCCCCCAGCATTTT.

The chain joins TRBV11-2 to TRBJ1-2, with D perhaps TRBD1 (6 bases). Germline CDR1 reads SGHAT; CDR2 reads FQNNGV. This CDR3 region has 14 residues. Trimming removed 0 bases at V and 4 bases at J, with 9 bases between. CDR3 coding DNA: TGTGCCAGCAGCTTAGATCGACAGGCCTATGGCTACACCTTC. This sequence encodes CASSLDRQAYGYTF.

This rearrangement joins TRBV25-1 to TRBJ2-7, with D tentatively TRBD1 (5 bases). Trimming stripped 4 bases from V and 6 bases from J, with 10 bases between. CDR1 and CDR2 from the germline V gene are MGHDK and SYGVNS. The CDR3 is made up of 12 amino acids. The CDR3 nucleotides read TGTGCCAGCAGTGGCAGGGCTATCGAGCAGTACTTC. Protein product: CASSGRAIEQYF.

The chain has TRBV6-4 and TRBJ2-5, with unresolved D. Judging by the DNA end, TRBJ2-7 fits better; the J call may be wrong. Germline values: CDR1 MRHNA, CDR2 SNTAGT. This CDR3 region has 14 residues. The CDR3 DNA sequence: TGTGCCAGCAGTGAAGGCAGGTTGCCCTACGAGCAGTACTTC. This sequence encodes CASSEGRLPYEQYF.

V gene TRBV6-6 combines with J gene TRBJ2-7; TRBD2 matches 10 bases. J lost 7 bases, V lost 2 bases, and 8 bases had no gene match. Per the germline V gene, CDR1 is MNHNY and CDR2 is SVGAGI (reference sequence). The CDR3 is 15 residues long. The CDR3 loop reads CASSYQSSGSGEQYF. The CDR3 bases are TGTGCCAGCAGTTACCAGTCTAGCGGGAGCGGAGAGCAGTACTTC.

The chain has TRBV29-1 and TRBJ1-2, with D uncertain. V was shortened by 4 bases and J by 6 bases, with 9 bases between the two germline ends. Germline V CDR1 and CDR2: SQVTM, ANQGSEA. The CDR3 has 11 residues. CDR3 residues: CSVGVGDGYTF. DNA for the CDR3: TGCAGCGTTGGGGTGGGCGATGGCTACACCTTC.

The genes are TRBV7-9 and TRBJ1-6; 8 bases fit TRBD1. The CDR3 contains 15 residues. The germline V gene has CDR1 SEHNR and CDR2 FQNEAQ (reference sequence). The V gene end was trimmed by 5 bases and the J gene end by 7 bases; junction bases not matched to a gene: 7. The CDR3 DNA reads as TGTGCCAGCAGCCTCCAGGGGGCTGGGAATTCACCCCTCCACTTT. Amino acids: CASSLQGAGNSPLHF.

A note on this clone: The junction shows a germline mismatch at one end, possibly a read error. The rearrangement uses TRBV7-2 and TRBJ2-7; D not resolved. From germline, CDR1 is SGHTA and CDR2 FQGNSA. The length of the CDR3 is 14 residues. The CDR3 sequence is CASKPARSSYELYF. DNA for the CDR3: TGTGCCAGCAAACCTGCCAGGAGCTCCTACGAGCTGTACTTC.